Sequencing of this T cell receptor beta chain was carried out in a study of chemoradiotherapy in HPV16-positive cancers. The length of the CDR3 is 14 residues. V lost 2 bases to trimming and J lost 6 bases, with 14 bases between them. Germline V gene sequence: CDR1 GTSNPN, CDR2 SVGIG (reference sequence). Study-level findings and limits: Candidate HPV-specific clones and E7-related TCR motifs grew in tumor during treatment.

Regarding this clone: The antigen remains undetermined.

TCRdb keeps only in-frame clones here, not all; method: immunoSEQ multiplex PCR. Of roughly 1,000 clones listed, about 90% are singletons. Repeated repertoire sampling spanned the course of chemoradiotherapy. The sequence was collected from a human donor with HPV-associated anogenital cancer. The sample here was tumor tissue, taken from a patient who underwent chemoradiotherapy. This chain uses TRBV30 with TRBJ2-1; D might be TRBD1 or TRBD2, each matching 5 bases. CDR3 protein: CAWSFGTVVNEQFF. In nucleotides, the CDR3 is TGTGCCTGGAGTTTTGGGACGGTCGTCAATGAGCAGTTCTTC.